What follows are 30 T cell receptor beta chains derived from one specimen sequenced in a study of blood T cell repertoires in COVID-19. Generated by immunoSEQ multiplex PCR, the TCRdb table keeps only in-frame clones and is missing some. The repertoire holds roughly 15,000 clones, with approximately 88% as singletons. Sequencing was carried out using peripheral blood. The source of these receptors is a woman of 80 years or more with COVID-19, enrolled during active disease.

The chain joins TRBV2 to TRBJ2-7; 8 nucleotides agree with TRBD1. Trimming at V came to 6 bases and at J to 5 bases, leaving 12 bases not matched to a gene. The CDR3 spans 15 residues. Germline V gene lookup returns CDR1 SNHLY and CDR2 FYNNEI. In DNA, the CDR3 is TGTGCCAGCAGGGCAGGGGGCGCGGTCACCCACGAGCAGTACTTC. This codes for CASRAGGAVTHEQYF.

The chain combines TRBV18 with TRBJ1-4; TRBD1 matches at 8 bases. CDR3 size: 18 residues. The germline gives CDR1 KGHSH, CDR2 LQKENI. Trimming took 0 bases from V and 5 from J; bases not matched to a gene: 11. The CDR3 nucleotides read TGTGCCAGCTCACCACCGTCGCCGGACGGGACAGGCAATGAAAAACTGTTTTTT. Its translation: CASSPPSPDGTGNEKLFF.

V and J are TRBV4-2 and TRBJ2-5, with 14 bases lining up with TRBD2. Trimming at V came to 0 bases and at J to 1 base, leaving 16 bases not matched to a gene. The CDR3 is 22 residues long. Germline V gene lookup returns CDR1 LGHNA and CDR2 YNFKEQ. CDR3 residues: CASSQDIGGGRGLAGGQETQYF. For the CDR3, the DNA is TGTGCCAGCAGCCAAGATATCGGGGGAGGGCGTGGACTAGCGGGGGGCCAAGAGACCCAGTACTTC.

To note about this clone: The junction departs from the called germline gene at one end, perhaps through a read error. The gene calls are TRBV27 and TRBJ1-1; TRBD1 is a possible D gene (5 bases). The CDR3 consists of 12 residues. Germline CDR1 is MNHEY and CDR2 is SMNVEV (reference sequence). The DNA of the CDR3 is TGTGCCAGCAGTTTTCTAGGGACTGAGGCTTTCTTT. Its translation: CASSFLGTEAFF.

J is TRBJ2-7 and V is TRBV28, with 14 nucleotides matching TRBD2. J was trimmed by 3 bases and V by 9 bases; bases with no gene match: 4. The CDR3 has 14 residues. The germline gives CDR1 MDHEN, CDR2 SYDVKM. This CDR3 is CASMTSGRVYEQYF. The CDR3 region has the DNA TGTGCCAGTATGACTAGCGGGAGGGTCTACGAGCAGTACTTC.

This clone came up once. The chain links TRBV2 to TRBJ2-4; D might be TRBD1 (6 bases). V dropped 5 bases and J dropped 1 base, with 9 bases sitting between them. Germline V gives CDR1 SNHLY, CDR2 FYNNEI. This CDR3 spans 14 amino acids. The CDR3 sequence: CASSHDRAKNIQYF. In DNA form, the CDR3 reads TGTGCCAGCAGTCACGACAGGGCCAAAAACATTCAGTACTTC.

This chain uses TRBV3-1 (or the pseudogene TRBV3-2) with TRBJ1-1, with TRBD1 identical over 9 bases. CDR3 length: 14 amino acids. Germline V CDR1 and CDR2: LGHDT, YNNKEL (reference sequence). Trimming cost V 6 bases and J 8 bases; bases outside gene matches: 10. CDR3 in DNA: TGTGCCAGCAGTGAACAGGGGGCGCGTTTGGAAGCTTTCTTT. Amino acid sequence: CASSEQGARLEAFF.

The chain couples TRBV7-3 to TRBJ2-3, with D maybe TRBD2 (5 bases). V shed 2 bases and J shed 4 bases, with 10 bases lying between them. CDR3 size: 14 residues. Looked up from germline, CDR1 is SGHTA and CDR2 is FQGTGA. The CDR3 DNA reads TGTGCCAGCAGCTTAGGGAGCCCCCCAGATACGCAGTATTTT. This translates into CASSLGSPPDTQYF.

The chain is built from TRBV5-1 and TRBJ2-3; 11 nucleotides agree with TRBD1. The CDR3 runs 17 residues. Per germline, CDR1 SGHRS and CDR2 YFSETQ. V gave up 4 bases and J gave up 3 bases; unmatched junction bases: 10. The DNA of the CDR3 is TGCGCCAGCAGCACTATCCCCGGGACAGGGGGGACAGATACGCAGTATTTT. Translating it yields CASSTIPGTGGTDTQYF.

The V call is TRBV7-8, the J call TRBJ2-2, with D possibly being TRBD2 (5 bases). This CDR3 spans 16 amino acids. Trimming left V 1 base short and J 1 base short, with 10 bases between. The germline gives CDR1 SGHVS, CDR2 FQNEAQ. CDR3 coding DNA: TGTGCCAGCAGCTTAGTAATGACTAAGAACACCGGGGAGCTGTTTTTT. Encoded protein: CASSLVMTKNTGELFF.

The chain recombines TRBV9 with TRBJ1-3, with 11 bases fitting TRBD1. The trim removed 0 bases at V and 5 bases at J, leaving 4 bases unmatched. CDR1 and CDR2 from the germline V gene are SGDLS and YYNGEE. The CDR3 is made up of 16 amino acids. The CDR3 is CASSVGWTGGRNTIYF. CDR3 coding DNA: TGTGCCAGCAGCGTAGGTTGGACAGGGGGCAGAAACACCATATATTTT.

The chain has TRBV27 and TRBJ2-3; a weak D match, TRBD2 (5 bases). The CDR3 consists of 15 residues. The V gene lost 5 bases and the J gene lost 1 base, with 13 bases spanning the gap. The germline V gene has CDR1 MNHEY and CDR2 SMNVEV (reference sequence). The CDR3 protein is CASSKPPGGTDTQYF. The CDR3 DNA follows: TGTGCCAGCAGTAAACCGCCCGGGGGCACAGATACGCAGTATTTT.

The genes are TRBV5-5 and TRBJ2-3; TRBD2 matches 8 bases. In germline, CDR1 is SGHKS, CDR2 YYEKEE (reference sequence). Trimming took 2 bases from V and 4 from J; bases not matched to a gene: 6. The CDR3 runs 15 residues. The CDR3, as DNA: TGTGCCAGCAGCTTTGGACTAGCTTCGGCAGATACGCAGTATTTT. This codes for CASSFGLASADTQYF.

The sample holds a few counts of this clone. The chain carries TRBV29-1 and TRBJ1-4; 7 nucleotides agree with TRBD1. The CDR3 has 15 residues. Germline lookup yields CDR1 SQVTM and CDR2 ANQGSEA. Trimming cost V 5 bases and J 5 bases; bases outside gene matches: 11. CDR3 region: CSVQHLGQWNEKLFF. Written as DNA, the CDR3 is TGCAGCGTTCAACACCTGGGACAGTGGAATGAAAAACTGTTTTTT.

V and J are TRBV2 and TRBJ2-1; 12 bases match TRBD2. V shed 6 bases, J shed 7 bases, and the junction held 7 bases outside the gene matches. The germline V gene encodes CDR1 SNHLY and CDR2 FYNNEI. The CDR3 has 15 residues. The CDR3 DNA sequence: TGTGCCAGCAGCCCGACTAGCGGGAGTATTAATGAGCAGTTCTTC. Protein product: CASSPTSGSINEQFF.

The chain is built from TRBV6-5 and TRBJ2-5; D perhaps matches TRBD2 (5 bases). Germline CDR1 is MNHEY and CDR2 is SVGAGI. This CDR3 comprises 13 residues. The V end lost 2 bases, the J end lost 5 bases, and 9 bases lay between the germline ends. The DNA of the CDR3 is TGTGCCAGCAGTTACCCGCCGGGGGAGACCCAGTACTTC. It yields the protein CASSYPPGETQYF.

The V gene is TRBV7-9, the J gene TRBJ2-5; tentatively, D is TRBD1 (6 bases). The germline V gene has CDR1 SEHNR and CDR2 FQNEAQ (reference sequence). V gave up 5 bases and J gave up 5 bases, with 12 bases separating them. The CDR3 has 13 residues. CDR3 sequence (DNA): TGTGCCAGCAGCCTCAGGGGTGAGGAGACCCAGTACTTC. The encoded protein is CASSLRGEETQYF.

The chain is built from TRBV3-1 (or the pseudogene TRBV3-2) and TRBJ2-1, with 8 bases matching TRBD1. J was trimmed by 8 bases and V by 1 base; bases with no gene match: 7. Germline V gene data show CDR1 as LGHDT and CDR2 as YNNKEL (reference sequence). This CDR3 has 15 amino acids. CDR3 nucleotides: TGTGCCAGCAGCCAAGGTTTCACAGGGGGAGATGAGCAGTTCTTC. Residues: CASSQGFTGGDEQFF.

V and J are TRBV5-1 and TRBJ1-5; D gene uncertain. CDR3 length equals 14 residues. V was cut by 4 bases and J by 7 bases, with 15 bases left in between. CDR1 is SGHRS and CDR2 is YFSETQ in the germline V gene. CDR3 DNA: TGCGCCAGCAGCGCAGACCGAGGAGGACAGCCCCAGCATTTT. Translation: CASSADRGGQPQHF.

V usage is TRBV5-1 and J usage is TRBJ1-3; 11 bases match TRBD1. CDR1 SGHRS and CDR2 YFSETQ come from the germline V gene. The junction had 8 bases not matched to a gene; V was cut back by 4 bases and J by 8 bases. There are 15 residues in the CDR3. The CDR3 DNA reads as TGCGCCAGCAGCCGATCCGGGACAGGGGGGGACACCATATATTTT. It encodes CASSRSGTGGDTIYF. The whole variable domain, remainder taken from reference TRBV5-1 and TRBJ1-3, is KAGVTQTPRYLIKTRGQQVTLSCSPISGHRSVSWYQQTPGQGLQFLFEYFSETQRNKGNFPGRFSGRQFSNSRSEMNVSTLELGDSALYLCASSRSGTGGDTIYFGEGSWLTVV.

The chain employs TRBV7-2 and TRBJ2-4, with D possibly TRBD1 on 6 matching bases. V was cut by 3 bases and J by 0 bases, with 9 bases left in between. Germline V gene data show CDR1 as SGHTA and CDR2 as FQGNSA. The CDR3 consists of 15 residues. The chain's CDR3 is CASSLDSLAKNIQYF. The CDR3 nucleotides are TGTGCCAGCAGCTTGGACAGTCTAGCCAAAAACATTCAGTACTTC.

The chain is built from TRBV6-6 and TRBJ2-7; 11 nucleotides agree with TRBD2. Trimming at V came to 6 bases and at J to 5 bases, leaving 9 bases not matched to a gene. Germline V gives CDR1 MNHNY, CDR2 SVGAGI (reference sequence). The CDR3 loop spans 15 amino acids. In DNA, the CDR3 is TGTGCCAGCAGCGACGGGACTAGCGGCAGCGACGAGCAGTACTTC. Protein sequence: CASSDGTSGSDEQYF.

This clone was counted between two and nine times. CDR3 sequence: CASSKQGYNSPLHF. In DNA, the CDR3 is TGTGCCAGTAGTAAACAGGGGTATAATTCACCCCTCCACTTT. This chain joins TRBV19 and TRBJ1-6, with 7 bases fitting TRBD1. This CDR3 has 14 amino acids. After removal of 4 bases from V and 4 bases from J, the junction contained 1 base not matched to a gene. In germline, CDR1 is LNHDA, CDR2 SQIVND (reference sequence).

This chain connects TRBV19 to TRBJ1-2; D remains ambiguous. The CDR3 is 13 amino acids. Germline CDR1 and CDR2: LNHDA and SQIVND (reference sequence). The germline V and J ends were trimmed by 4 bases and 3 bases, with 9 bases remaining between them. The CDR3 coding sequence is TGTGCCAGTAGTACGGTCACAGACTATGGCTACACCTTC. Protein sequence: CASSTVTDYGYTF.

This chain connects TRBV7-2 to TRBJ2-5; 16 bases agree with TRBD2. The V segment lost 4 bases and the J segment 4 bases; nucleotides outside the gene matches: 9. The CDR3 contains 18 residues. CDR1 and CDR2 from the germline V gene are SGHTA and FQGNSA. CDR3 sequence (DNA): TGTGCCAGCAGCTCCACCGGGACTAGCGGGAGGGTTGGAGAGACCCAGTACTTC. It yields the protein CASSSTGTSGRVGETQYF.

V gene TRBV5-4 combines with J gene TRBJ1-4, with 9 bases lining up with TRBD1. V lost 3 bases to trimming and J lost 3 bases; unmatched junction nucleotides: 6. The germline V gene has CDR1 SGHNT and CDR2 YYREEE (reference sequence). This CDR3 is built from 16 residues. CDR3 nucleotide sequence: TGTGCCAGCAGCTCCGGACAGGGGAGAGCTAATGAAAAACTGTTTTTT. This codes for CASSSGQGRANEKLFF. Full variable domain (missing parts from reference TRBV5-4 and TRBJ1-4): ETGVTQSPTHLIKTRGQQVTLRCSSQSGHNTVSWYQQALGQGPQFIFQYYREEENGRGNFPPRFSGLQFPNYSSELNVNALELDDSALYLCASSSGQGRANEKLFFGSGTQLSVL.

The chain is built from TRBV6-2 or TRBV6-3 and TRBJ2-1; 11 nucleotides align to TRBD2. CDR1 is MNHEY, CDR2 SVGEGT, per germline. The CDR3 sequence is 15 residues long. Trimming at V came to 4 bases and at J to 8 bases, leaving 7 bases not matched to a gene. As DNA, the CDR3 is TGTGCCAGCAGTTCAGGTAGCGGGAGGGGGGATGAGCAGTTCTTC. This encodes CASSSGSGRGDEQFF.

The chain employs TRBV5-6 and TRBJ2-2, with TRBD1 matching over 7 bases. With V trimmed by 3 bases and J by 5 bases, 7 bases remained unmatched. The CDR3 has 15 amino acids. Germline CDR1 is SGHDT and CDR2 is YYEEEE. The CDR3 nucleotides read TGTGCCAGCAGCTACAGGGGAGTTCGGACCGGGGAGCTGTTTTTT. Translation: CASSYRGVRTGELFF.

V gene TRBV7-3 combines with J gene TRBJ2-1, with D possibly matching TRBD1 (6 bases). Trimming took 3 bases from V and 5 from J, leaving 17 bases between them. CDR1 SGHTA and CDR2 FQGTGA come from the germline V gene. The CDR3 runs to 16 residues. CDR3 region: CASSLQRAGVNNEQFF. The CDR3 region has the DNA TGTGCCAGCAGCTTGCAAAGGGCAGGGGTGAACAATGAGCAGTTCTTC.

This CDR3 is CASSSQGQPQHF. The CDR3 DNA is TGTGCCAGCAGTTCACAGGGCCAGCCCCAGCATTTT. This sequence joins TRBV28 and TRBJ1-5, with D tentatively TRBD1 (6 bases). The CDR3 spans 12 residues. Trimming took 4 bases from V and 7 from J, leaving 8 bases between them. Germline V lookup: CDR1 MDHEN, CDR2 SYDVKM.